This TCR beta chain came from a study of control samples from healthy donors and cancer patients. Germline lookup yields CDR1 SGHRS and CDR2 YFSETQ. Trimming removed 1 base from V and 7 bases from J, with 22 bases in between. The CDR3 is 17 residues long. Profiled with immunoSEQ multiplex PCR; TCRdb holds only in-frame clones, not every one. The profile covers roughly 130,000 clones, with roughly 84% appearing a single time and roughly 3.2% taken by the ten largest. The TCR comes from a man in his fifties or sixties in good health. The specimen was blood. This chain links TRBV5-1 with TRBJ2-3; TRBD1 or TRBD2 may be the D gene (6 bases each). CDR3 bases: TGCGCCAGCAGCTTGAAGTCAGGGGACTGTACGAACCATACGCAGTATTTT. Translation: CASSLKSGDCTNHTQYF.